This TCR beta chain stems from a study of blood T cells in healthy people across ages (dated by TCRdb to about 2015). As for the study more broadly: In model experiments, roughly one uniquely barcoded TCR beta cDNA molecule per two T cells was captured by template switching. The study measured age-related changes in TCR beta repertoire diversity using deep sequencing normalized with unique cDNA molecular identifiers. Donors were grouped into four age groups: young (average roughly 15 years), middle-aged (around 39), aged (around 60) and long-lived (approximately 75). To avoid experimental bias, donors of different ages were spread randomly across the sequencing lanes. The study analyzed two additional independent replicas of 1 million unique cDNA reads from the same blood draw for two donors, one aged 18 to 30 and one aged 80 or older. Results the study describes overall, beyond this receptor: The long-lived group showed more naive CD4+ T cells, fewer expanded clones and increased TCR diversity than the aged group, suggesting age selection. A strong correlation was found between observed TCR beta diversity and the percentage of naive T cells measured by flow cytometry. Since profiling was done on bulk unsorted PBMCs, naive and antigen-experienced compartments could not be conclusively compared. As age increased, observed TCR beta diversity per million T cells dropped in a roughly linear way, and a significant reduction was already evident by age 40. The CMV infection status of donors was not known, potentially confounding age-related changes in expanded clonotypes. Total diversity estimates from one million sequenced T cells were considered lower bounds and underestimates.

The library was prepared using 5' RACE. The sequencer was an Illumina HiSeq 2500. A second PCR of roughly 6 to 12 cycles was performed with a sample-barcoded 5' primer and a J-beta primer mix. A template-switch 5' adaptor carrying 12 random nucleotides introduced a unique molecular identifier onto each TCR beta cDNA molecule. At least 2.5 million CDR3-containing paired-end reads were obtained from each sample. First-strand cDNA was synthesized from all RNA with the Mint cDNA synthesis kit, primed by a TRBC-specific oligonucleotide. All cDNA was treated with uracil-DNA glycosylase and then went through a first 18-cycle PCR with the universal primers M1SS and BC2_uni_R. As for the original processing: Each sample was normalized by randomly selecting 1 million high-quality reads, each carrying a distinct molecular identifier. Instead of being binned into consensus sequences, reads with shared molecular identifiers were discarded. CDR3 identification, clonotype clustering and error correction used MiTCR with a Q25 quality threshold and the strictest error-elimination algorithm. A nonparametric unseen species model with Euler transformation was used to estimate a lower bound on total TCR beta diversity. The public reads were reanalyzed by TCRdb: fastp trimming at Q25, MiXCR alignment, in-frame beta chains only. Identical CDR3 protein sequences are pooled into one entry, listed with their most common genes and DNA. The authors' filters were not applied to this entry. Here the sample has 1.5 million to 2 million distinct CDR3 sequences; 49% occur a single time. The ten top clones hold over 2% of the sample.

This clonotype was picked up a small number of times. Its antigen target is currently unknown. There are no base qualities to consult, and no much larger clone falls within one base. The donors were a few dozen Caucasian individuals from Russia, aged 6 to 90 years, who were systemically healthy. Each donor gave approximately 9.4 milliliters of peripheral blood, drawn into EDTA-treated Vacutainer tubes. Ficoll-Paque density-gradient centrifugation was used to isolate PBMCs, with at least 6.5 million per sample. Trizol reagent was used to extract total RNA from PBMCs, with at least 6 micrograms per sample. For every donor, flow cytometry on a PBMC aliquot measured the percentage of naive CD45RAhigh/CD27high T cells. Relative to germline, V is 3 bases shorter and J is 6 bases shorter, with 13 bases between their ends. Based on the germline V gene, the CDR1 and CDR2 sequences are KGHDR and SFDVKD. There are 14 amino acids in the CDR3, from cysteine to phenylalanine inclusive. Only the CDR3 part of the read is kept: 42 bases, read in frame from the first base.

The rearrangement joined TRBV24-1 to TRBJ2-5, with the identity of the D gene unclear. The sample consisted of blood. The clonotype comes from a woman in her thirties or forties in good health. The CDR3 in this case is CATSDTHPEQTQYF. Read as DNA, the sequence is TGTGCCACCAGTGATACTCACCCGGAACAGACCCAGTACTTC.